These 12 T cell receptor beta chains share one sample of origin, sequenced in a study of blood T cell repertoires in COVID-19. The method was immunoSEQ multiplex PCR; TCRdb's version includes in-frame clones alone and lacks a portion of them. Of 130,000 or so clones in the sample, about four fifths were seen once. Material: peripheral blood. Every receptor here comes from a human donor in a cohort sampled during active COVID-19.

This clone has only a few counts. V is TRBV5-1 and J is TRBJ2-3, with D possibly matching TRBD1 (5 bases). The CDR3 runs 13 residues. Trimming stripped 4 bases from V and 3 bases from J, with 9 bases between. Looked up from germline, CDR1 is SGHRS and CDR2 is YFSETQ. The CDR3 DNA sequence: TGCGCCAGCAGCGCGCAGGGTACAGATACGCAGTATTTT. It codes for CASSAQGTDTQYF.

The chain uses TRBV5-1 and TRBJ2-3; TRBD1 is a possible D gene (6 bases). Germline loops: CDR1 SGHRS, CDR2 YFSETQ. The CDR3 sequence is 18 residues long. The V end was cut by 4 bases, the J end by 1 base, with 22 bases between. This CDR3 is CASSRRSSGVRGTDTQYF. The CDR3 region has the DNA TGCGCCAGCAGCCGTCGATCCTCAGGGGTGCGGGGCACAGATACGCAGTATTTT.

V usage is TRBV18 and J usage is TRBJ2-1; 10 bases are shared with TRBD2. CDR3 length: 16 amino acids. With 2 bases clipped from V and 3 bases from J, the junction kept 4 bases outside the gene matches. Germline CDR1 reads KGHSH; CDR2 reads LQKENI. CDR3 region: CASSPIAGGLYNEQFF. In DNA form, the CDR3 reads TGTGCCAGCTCACCAATAGCGGGAGGCCTCTACAATGAGCAGTTCTTC.

This sequence joins TRBV11-2 and TRBJ2-1, with 12 positions matching TRBD2. With 5 bases clipped from V and 6 bases from J, the junction kept 5 bases outside the gene matches. The CDR3 has 15 amino acids. The germline V gene encodes CDR1 SGHAT and CDR2 FQNNGV. The CDR3 spells CASSPTTSGSNEQFF. The CDR3 nucleotides are TGTGCCAGCAGCCCGACGACTAGCGGGAGCAATGAGCAGTTCTTC.

The chain uses TRBV5-1 and TRBJ2-1; 12 nucleotides line up with TRBD2. The CDR3 totals 17 residues. V gave up 5 bases and J gave up 10 bases; unmatched junction bases: 16. Germline V lookup: CDR1 SGHRS, CDR2 YFSETQ. CDR3 amino acids: CASRFQARLAGEEEQFF. In DNA, the CDR3 is TGCGCCAGCAGGTTCCAGGCTCGACTAGCGGGAGAGGAGGAGCAGTTCTTC.

The chain carries TRBV29-1 and TRBJ1-1; 7 nucleotides agree with TRBD1. This CDR3 is 13 amino acids long. V gave up 7 bases and J gave up 4 bases; unmatched junction bases: 9. Germline CDR1 reads SQVTM; CDR2 reads ANQGSEA. The CDR3 here is CSAAPGGITEAFF. The CDR3 DNA reads as TGCAGCGCTGCCCCAGGGGGAATCACTGAAGCTTTCTTT.

The V gene is TRBV7-8, the J gene TRBJ2-5; possibly TRBD2 for D (5 bases). From germline, CDR1 is SGHVS and CDR2 FQNEAQ. Between the trimmed V and J ends, which lost 1 base and 5 bases, there was a span of 17 bases. This CDR3 is 16 amino acids long. The CDR3 spells CASSLVGGSGEETQYF. The CDR3 nucleotides are TGTGCCAGCAGCTTAGTTGGCGGGTCCGGCGAGGAGACCCAGTACTTC. The entire variable domain, with the rest obtained from reference TRBV7-8 and TRBJ2-5, is as follows: GAGVSQSPRYKVAKRGQDVALRCDPISGHVSLFWYQQALGQGPEFLTYFQNEAQLDKSGLPSDRFFAERPEGSVSTLKIQRTQQEDSAVYLCASSLVGGSGEETQYFGPGTRLLVL.

The V and J genes are TRBV27 and TRBJ1-5; TRBD1 aligns across 11 bases. V lost 6 bases, J lost 7 bases, and 11 bases stayed unmatched. CDR1 is MNHEY and CDR2 is SMNVEV in the germline V gene (reference sequence). The CDR3 is 16 amino acids. The CDR3 region has the DNA TGTGCCAGCAGATCCGGGACAGGGGGTTATGGGCAGCCCCAGCATTTT. It codes for CASRSGTGGYGQPQHF.

The chain employs TRBV27 and TRBJ1-1; D is ambiguous. Between the trimmed V and J ends, which lost 4 bases and 0 bases, there was a span of 6 bases. CDR3 size: 13 residues. The germline gives CDR1 MNHEY, CDR2 SMNVEV (reference sequence). CDR3 region: CASSYFMNTEAFF. The CDR3 DNA is TGTGCCAGCAGTTATTTCATGAACACTGAAGCTTTCTTT.

J is TRBJ2-1 and V is TRBV19; 7 nucleotides match TRBD1. V lost 3 bases, J lost 3 bases, and 2 bases stayed unmatched. CDR3 length: 14 amino acids. Per germline, CDR1 LNHDA and CDR2 SQIVND (reference sequence). Written as DNA, the CDR3 is TGTGCCAGTAGTATGCAGGGGGACTACAATGAGCAGTTCTTC. This gives the protein CASSMQGDYNEQFF. Complete variable domain (other parts from reference TRBV19 and TRBJ2-1): DGGITQSPKYLFRKEGQNVTLSCEQNLNHDAMYWYRQDPGQGLRLIYYSQIVNDFQKGDIAEGYSVSREKKESFPLTVTSAQKNPTAFYLCASSMQGDYNEQFFGPGTRLTVL.

CDR3 sequence (DNA): TGTGCCAGCAGCGCTTCAGGGGGCGGTTATGAAAAACTGTTTTTT. It is translated as CASSASGGGYEKLFF. The chain uses TRBV7-2 and TRBJ1-4; TRBD1 agrees at 8 bases. The germline CDR1 and CDR2 sequences are SGHTA and FQGNSA. The CDR3 loop spans 15 amino acids. With V trimmed by 5 bases and J by 6 bases, 8 bases remained unmatched.

The CDR3 DNA reads as TGTGCCAGCAGCTGGGACAGGGGGAACACTGAAGCTTTCTTT. Its protein is CASSWDRGNTEAFF. The gene calls are TRBV5-5 and TRBJ1-1; 10 bases fit TRBD1. V shed 3 bases, J shed 1 base, and the junction held 0 bases outside the gene matches. CDR3 length: 14 amino acids. The germline V gene has CDR1 SGHKS and CDR2 YYEKEE (reference sequence).